This record concerns one TCR beta chain sequence. This sample stems from a study of OX40 agonist ivuxolimab in advanced cancers. The wider study: Treatment received earlier with anti-PD-1, anti-PD-L1 or anti-CTLA-4 agents was allowed, and around 36% had some.

Here immunoSEQ multiplex PCR was the method, and the copy in TCRdb shows in-frame clones only, minus some. Here the sample spans about 12,000 clones, around 80% being singletons. The germline CDR1 and CDR2 sequences are MNHNS and SASEGT. J was trimmed by 5 bases and V by 4 bases; bases with no gene match: 13. This CDR3 is 16 amino acids long. The sample in question was CD4+ or CD8+ T cells sorted from blood, obtained in a trial of the OX40 agonist ivuxolimab. The clonotype comes from an adult with an advanced solid tumor such as melanoma, head and neck, liver or kidney cancer. V is TRBV6-1 and J is TRBJ2-5, with 7 bases fitting TRBD1. The CDR3 loop is CASSASERGHRETQYF. CDR3 nucleotide sequence: TGTGCCAGCAGTGCCTCTGAGAGGGGGCATCGGGAGACCCAGTACTTC.